This TCR beta chain appears in the sequencing data of a study of blood T cell repertoires in COVID-19. The wider study: COVID-19 samples, acute and convalescent, were from the United States, Italy and Spain. The cDNA or gDNA used as material had been derived from T cells, B-cell-depleted T cells, or PBMCs.

Produced via immunoSEQ multiplex PCR; TCRdb's table is partial and in-frame only. This repertoire shows a few hundred thousand clones, more than 75% found once; its top ten account for 3%. CDR1 and CDR2 from the germline V gene are LNHDA and SQIVND (reference sequence). The V end was cut by 4 bases, the J end by 3 bases, with 12 bases between. The CDR3 totals 14 residues. Participants, about 18 to 95 years old, spanned around 25 US areas. The sequencing sample was made of PBMCs or T cells enriched from blood (not recorded which). The V call is TRBV19, the J call TRBJ1-1; D might be TRBD1 (5 bases). This TCR derives from a woman aged 25 to 39 who had recovered from COVID-19. For the CDR3, the DNA is TGTGCCAGTAGTAGGGGGGGGTACTACACTGAAGCTTTCTTT. This translates into CASSRGGYYTEAFF.